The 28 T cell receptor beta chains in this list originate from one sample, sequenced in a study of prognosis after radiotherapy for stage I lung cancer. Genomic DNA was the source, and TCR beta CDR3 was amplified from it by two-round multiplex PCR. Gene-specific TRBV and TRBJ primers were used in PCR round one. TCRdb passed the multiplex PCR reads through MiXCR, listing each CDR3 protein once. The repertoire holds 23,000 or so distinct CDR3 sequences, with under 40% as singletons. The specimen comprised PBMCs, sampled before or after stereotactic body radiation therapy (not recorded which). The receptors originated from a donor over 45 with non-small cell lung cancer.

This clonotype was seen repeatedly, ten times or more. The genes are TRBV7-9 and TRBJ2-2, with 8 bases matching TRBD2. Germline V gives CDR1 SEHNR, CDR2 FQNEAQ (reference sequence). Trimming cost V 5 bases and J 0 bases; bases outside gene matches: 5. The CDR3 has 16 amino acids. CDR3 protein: CASSQGLASNTGELFF. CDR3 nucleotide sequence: TGTGCCAGCAGCCAAGGACTAGCCTCGAACACCGGGGAGCTGTTTTTT.

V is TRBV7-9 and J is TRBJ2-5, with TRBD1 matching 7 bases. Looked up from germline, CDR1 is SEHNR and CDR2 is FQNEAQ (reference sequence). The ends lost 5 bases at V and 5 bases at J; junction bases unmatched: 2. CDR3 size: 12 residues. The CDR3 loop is CASSRQGETQYF. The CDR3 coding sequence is TGTGCCAGCAGCCGACAGGGTGAGACCCAGTACTTC.

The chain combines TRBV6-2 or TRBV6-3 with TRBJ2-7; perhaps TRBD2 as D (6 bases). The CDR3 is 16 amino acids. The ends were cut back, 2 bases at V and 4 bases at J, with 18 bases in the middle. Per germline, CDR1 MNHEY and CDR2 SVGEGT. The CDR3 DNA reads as TGTGCCAGCAGTTACCTAGCGTCTGGAGGGGTTTACGAGCAGTACTTC. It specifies CASSYLASGGVYEQYF.

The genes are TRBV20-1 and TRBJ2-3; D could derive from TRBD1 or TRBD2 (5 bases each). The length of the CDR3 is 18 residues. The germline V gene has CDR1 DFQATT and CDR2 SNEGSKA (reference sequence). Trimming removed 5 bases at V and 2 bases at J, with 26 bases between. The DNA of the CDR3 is TGCAGTGCTGAGAAGTCTTGGAGTTGGGGGAGAAACACAGATACGCAGTATTTT. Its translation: CSAEKSWSWGRNTDTQYF.

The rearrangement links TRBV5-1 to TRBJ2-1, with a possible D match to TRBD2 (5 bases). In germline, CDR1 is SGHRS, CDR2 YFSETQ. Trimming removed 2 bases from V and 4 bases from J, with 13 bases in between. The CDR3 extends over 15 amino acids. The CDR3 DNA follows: TGCGCCAGCAGCTTAAGCGGTTCTACATACAATGAGCAGTTCTTC. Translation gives CASSLSGSTYNEQFF.

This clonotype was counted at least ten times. The CDR3 DNA reads TGTGCCAGCAGTAACCCCGGACCGAGCAGCTATGGCTACACCTTC. It translates to CASSNPGPSSYGYTF. The rearrangement links TRBV28 to TRBJ1-2; D uncertain. Germline assignment: CDR1 MDHEN and CDR2 SYDVKM. V gave up 5 bases and J gave up 4 bases, with 17 bases separating them. The CDR3 totals 15 residues.

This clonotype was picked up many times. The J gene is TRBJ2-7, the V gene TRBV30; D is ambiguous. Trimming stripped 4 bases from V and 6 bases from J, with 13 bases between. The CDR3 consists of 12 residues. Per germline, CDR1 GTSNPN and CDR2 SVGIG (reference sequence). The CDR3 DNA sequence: TGTGCCTGGACGCTCTCCATAGGCGAGCAGTACTTC. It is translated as CAWTLSIGEQYF.

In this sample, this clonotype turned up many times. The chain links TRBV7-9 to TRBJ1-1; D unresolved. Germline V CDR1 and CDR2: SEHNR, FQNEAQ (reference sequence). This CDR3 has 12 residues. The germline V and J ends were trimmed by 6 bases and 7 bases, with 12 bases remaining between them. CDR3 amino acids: CASRSGLGEAFF. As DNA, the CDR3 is TGTGCCAGCAGGTCGGGTTTGGGTGAAGCTTTCTTT.

The CDR3 here is CASRRSDSPLHF. Written as DNA, the CDR3 is TGTGCCAGCCGAAGGAGTGATTCACCCCTCCACTTT. The chain carries TRBV2 and TRBJ1-6; D gene unclear. V was pared by 8 bases and J by 8 bases, with 10 bases between. The CDR3 is made up of 12 amino acids. Germline values: CDR1 SNHLY, CDR2 FYNNEI. Combining the CDR3 with reference TRBV2 and TRBJ1-6 gives the whole variable domain EPEVTQTPSHQVTQMGQEVILRCVPISNHLYFYWYRQILGQKVEFLVSFYNNEISEKSEIFDDQFSVERPDGSNFTLKIRSTKLEDSAMYFCASRRSDSPLHFGNGTRLTVT.

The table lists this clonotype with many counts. The CDR3 protein is CAVSGSRKDTQYF. As DNA, the CDR3 is TGTGCCGTCAGCGGGAGCCGGAAGGATACGCAGTATTTT. The rearrangement joins TRBV24-1 to TRBJ2-3; 8 bases align to TRBD2. V gave up 12 bases and J gave up 6 bases; unmatched junction bases: 10. Germline V gives CDR1 KGHDR, CDR2 SFDVKD. CDR3 length equals 13 residues.

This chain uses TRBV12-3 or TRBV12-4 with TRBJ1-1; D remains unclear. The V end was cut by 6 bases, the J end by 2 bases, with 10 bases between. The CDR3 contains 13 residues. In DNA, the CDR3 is TGTGCCAGCAGCTCGCTACCTAACACTGAAGCTTTCTTT. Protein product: CASSSLPNTEAFF.

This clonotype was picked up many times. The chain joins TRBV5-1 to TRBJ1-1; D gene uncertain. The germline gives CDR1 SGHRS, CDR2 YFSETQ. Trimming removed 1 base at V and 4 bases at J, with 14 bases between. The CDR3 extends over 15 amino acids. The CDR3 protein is CASSLYADGSTEAFF. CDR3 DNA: TGCGCCAGCAGCTTGTACGCGGATGGTAGCACTGAAGCTTTCTTT.

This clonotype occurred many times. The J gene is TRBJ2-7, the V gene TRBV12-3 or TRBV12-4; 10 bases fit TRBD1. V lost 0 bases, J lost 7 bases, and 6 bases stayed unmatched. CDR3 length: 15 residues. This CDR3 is CASSLAGTGVWEQYF. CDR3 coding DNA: TGTGCCAGCAGTTTAGCGGGGACAGGGGTATGGGAGCAGTACTTC.

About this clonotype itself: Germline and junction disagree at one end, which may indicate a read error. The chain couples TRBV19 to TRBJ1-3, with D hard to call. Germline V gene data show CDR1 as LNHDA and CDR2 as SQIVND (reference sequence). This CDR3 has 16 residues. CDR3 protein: CASSILSRSSVNTMYF. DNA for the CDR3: TGTGCCAGTAGTATATTGTCCCGGAGCTCTGTAAACACCATGTATTTT. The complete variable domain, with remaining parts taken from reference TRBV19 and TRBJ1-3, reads DGGITQSPKYLFRKEGQNVTLSCEQNLNHDAMYWYRQDPGQGLRLIYYSQIVNDFQKGDIAEGYSVSREKKESFPLTVTSAQKNPTAFYLCASSILSRSSVNTMYFGEGSWLTVV.

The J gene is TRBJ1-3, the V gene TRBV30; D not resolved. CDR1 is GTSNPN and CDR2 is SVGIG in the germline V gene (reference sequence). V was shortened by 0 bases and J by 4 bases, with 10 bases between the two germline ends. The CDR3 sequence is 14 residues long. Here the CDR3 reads CAWSVPGAGNTIYF. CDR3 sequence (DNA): TGTGCCTGGAGTGTACCGGGAGCCGGAAACACCATATATTTT.

The chain's CDR3 is CAISTRDRENEETQYF. CDR3 bases: TGTGCCATCAGCACCCGGGACAGGGAGAATGAAGAGACCCAGTACTTC. The genes are TRBV10-3 and TRBJ2-5; 9 positions agree with TRBD1. After removal of 6 bases from V and 3 bases from J, the junction contained 11 bases not matched to a gene. This CDR3 spans 16 amino acids. Germline V CDR1 and CDR2: ENHRY, SYGVKD.

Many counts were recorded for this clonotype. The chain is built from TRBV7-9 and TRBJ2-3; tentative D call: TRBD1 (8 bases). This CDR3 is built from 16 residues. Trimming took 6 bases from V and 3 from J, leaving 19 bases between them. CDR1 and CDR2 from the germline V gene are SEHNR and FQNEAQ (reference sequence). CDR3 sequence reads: CASSRVTGGGTDTQYF. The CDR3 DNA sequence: TGTGCCAGCAGTCGAGTCACAGGGGGAGGGACAGATACGCAGTATTTT.

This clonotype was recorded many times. Here the CDR3 reads CASSLLVAGGPSTDTQYF. In nucleotides, the CDR3 is TGTGCCAGCAGTTTATTGGTAGCGGGAGGACCGAGCACAGATACGCAGTATTTT. The V and J genes are TRBV28 and TRBJ2-3, with 10 nucleotides matching TRBD2. The germline V gene has CDR1 MDHEN and CDR2 SYDVKM. This CDR3 spans 18 amino acids. The V segment lost 1 base and the J segment 0 bases; nucleotides outside the gene matches: 7. The entire variable domain, with the rest obtained from reference TRBV28 and TRBJ2-3, is as follows: DVKVTQSSRYLVKRTGEKVFLECVQDMDHENMFWYRQDPGLGLRLIYFSYDVKMKEKGDIPEGYSVSREKKERFSLILESASTNQTSMYLCASSLLVAGGPSTDTQYFGPGTRLTVL.

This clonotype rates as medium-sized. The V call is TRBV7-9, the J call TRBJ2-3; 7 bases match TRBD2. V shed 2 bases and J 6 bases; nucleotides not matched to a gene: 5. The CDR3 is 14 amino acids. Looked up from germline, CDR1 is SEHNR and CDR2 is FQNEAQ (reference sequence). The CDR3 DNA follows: TGTGCCAGCAGCTTATTGAGCGGGGTCGATACGCAGTATTTT. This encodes CASSLLSGVDTQYF. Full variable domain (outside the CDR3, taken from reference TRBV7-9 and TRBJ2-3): DTGVSQNPRHKITKRGQNVTFRCDPISEHNRLYWYRQTLGQGPEFLTYFQNEAQLEKSRLLSDRFSAERPKGSFSTLEIQRTEQGDSAMYLCASSLLSGVDTQYFGPGTRLTVL.

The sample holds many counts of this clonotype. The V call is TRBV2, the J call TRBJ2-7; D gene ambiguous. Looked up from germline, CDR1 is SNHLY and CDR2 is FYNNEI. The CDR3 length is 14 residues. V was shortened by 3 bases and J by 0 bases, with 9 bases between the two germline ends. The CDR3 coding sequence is TGTGCCAGCAGTGACGGTCTGTACTCCTACGAGCAGTACTTC. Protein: CASSDGLYSYEQYF. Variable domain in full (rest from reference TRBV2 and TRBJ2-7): EPEVTQTPSHQVTQMGQEVILRCVPISNHLYFYWYRQILGQKVEFLVSFYNNEISEKSEIFDDQFSVERPDGSNFTLKIRSTKLEDSAMYFCASSDGLYSYEQYFGPGTRLTVT.

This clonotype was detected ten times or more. The CDR3 reads CSVQLPYGYTF. In nucleotides, the CDR3 is TGCAGCGTTCAACTCCCCTATGGCTACACCTTC. The chain links TRBV29-1 to TRBJ1-2; D gene ambiguous. Trimming removed 5 bases at V and 4 bases at J, with 8 bases between. Looked up from germline, CDR1 is SQVTM and CDR2 is ANQGSEA. The CDR3 runs 11 residues.

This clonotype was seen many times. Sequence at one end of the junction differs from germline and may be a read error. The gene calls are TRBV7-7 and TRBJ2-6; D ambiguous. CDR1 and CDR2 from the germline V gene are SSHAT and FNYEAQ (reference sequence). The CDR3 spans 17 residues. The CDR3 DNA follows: TGTGCTAGCAGCTTAGCCCCGATAGGGTCCGGGGCCAACGTCCTGACTTTC. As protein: CASSLAPIGSGANVLTF.

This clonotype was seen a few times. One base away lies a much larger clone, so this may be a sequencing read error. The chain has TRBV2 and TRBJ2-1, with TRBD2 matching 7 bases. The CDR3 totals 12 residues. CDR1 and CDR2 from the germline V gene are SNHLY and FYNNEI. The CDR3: CVSSVDWGGQFF. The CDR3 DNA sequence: TGTGTCAGCAGTGTTGACTGGGGGGGACAGTTCTTC.

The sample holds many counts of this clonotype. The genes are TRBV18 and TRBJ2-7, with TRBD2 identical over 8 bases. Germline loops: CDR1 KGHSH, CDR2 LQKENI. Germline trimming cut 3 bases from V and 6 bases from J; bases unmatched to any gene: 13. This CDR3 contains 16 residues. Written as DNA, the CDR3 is TGTGCCAGCTCACCCTACGTCACGGGAGGGGGAGGCGAGCAGTACTTC. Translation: CASSPYVTGGGGEQYF.

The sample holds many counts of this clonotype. CDR3 in DNA: TGTGCCAGCAGCTTAGACGTCAGCACAGATACGCAGTATTTT. It encodes CASSLDVSTDTQYF. The chain couples TRBV11-3 to TRBJ2-3, with unresolved D. V shed 0 bases and J shed 0 bases, with 4 bases lying between them. The CDR3 has 14 amino acids. Germline V lookup: CDR1 SGHNT, CDR2 YENEEA.

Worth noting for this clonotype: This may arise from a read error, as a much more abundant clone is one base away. DNA of the CDR3: TGTGCCAGCAGCTATAGCTGGATGGGGCAGTTCTTC. This sequence encodes CASSYSWMGQFF. The chain carries TRBV11-3 and TRBJ2-5, with D unresolved. The tail of the sequence fits TRBJ2-1 better, so the J call may be wrong. Per germline, CDR1 SGHNT and CDR2 YENEEA. This CDR3 comprises 12 residues.

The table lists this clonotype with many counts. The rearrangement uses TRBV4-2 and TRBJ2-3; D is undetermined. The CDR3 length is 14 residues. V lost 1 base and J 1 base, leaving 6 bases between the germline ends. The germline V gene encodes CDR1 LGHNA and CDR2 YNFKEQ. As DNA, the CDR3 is TGTGCCAGCAGCCAAGCTCCCCGCACAGATACGCAGTATTTT. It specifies CASSQAPRTDTQYF.

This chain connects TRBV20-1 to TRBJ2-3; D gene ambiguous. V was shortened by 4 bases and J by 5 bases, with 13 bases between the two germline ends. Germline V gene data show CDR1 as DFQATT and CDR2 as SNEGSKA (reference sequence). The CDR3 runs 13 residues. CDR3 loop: CSATPQALDTQYF. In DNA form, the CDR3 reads TGCAGTGCTACTCCCCAAGCTTTAGATACGCAGTATTTT.